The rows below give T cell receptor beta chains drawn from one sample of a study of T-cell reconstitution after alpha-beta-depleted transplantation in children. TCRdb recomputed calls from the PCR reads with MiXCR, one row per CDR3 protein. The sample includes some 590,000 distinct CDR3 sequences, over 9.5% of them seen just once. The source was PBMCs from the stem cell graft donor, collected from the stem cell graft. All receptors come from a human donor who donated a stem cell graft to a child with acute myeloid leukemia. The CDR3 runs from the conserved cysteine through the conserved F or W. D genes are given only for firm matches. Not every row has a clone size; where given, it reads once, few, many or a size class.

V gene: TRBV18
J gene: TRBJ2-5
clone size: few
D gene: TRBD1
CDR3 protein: CASSPMTGGQETQYF
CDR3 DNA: TGTGCCAGCTCACCAATGACAGGGGGTCAGGAGACCCAGTACTTC

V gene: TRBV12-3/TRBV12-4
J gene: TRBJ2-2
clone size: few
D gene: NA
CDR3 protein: CASSPREGELFF
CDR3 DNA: TGTGCCAGCAGTCCGCGAGAGGGGGAGCTGTTTTTT

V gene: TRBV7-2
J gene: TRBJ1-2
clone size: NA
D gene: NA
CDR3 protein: CASSLNPPGGYTF
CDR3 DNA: TGTGCCAGCAGCTTAAATCCCCCAGGCGGCTACACCTTC

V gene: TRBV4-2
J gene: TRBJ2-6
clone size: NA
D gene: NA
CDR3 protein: CASSQSNRVPSSGANVLTF
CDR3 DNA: TGTGCCAGCAGCCAAAGCAACAGGGTCCCTAGCTCTGGGGCCAACGTCCTGACTTTC

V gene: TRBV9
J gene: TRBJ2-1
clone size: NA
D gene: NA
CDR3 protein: CASSPRVSWSNEQFF
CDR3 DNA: TGTGCCAGCAGCCCTCGAGTATCCTGGTCCAATGAGCAGTTCTTC

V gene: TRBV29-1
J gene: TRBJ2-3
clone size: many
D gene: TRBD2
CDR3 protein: CSVKGLAGDTQYF
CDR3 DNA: TGCAGCGTTAAAGGACTAGCGGGAGATACGCAGTATTTT

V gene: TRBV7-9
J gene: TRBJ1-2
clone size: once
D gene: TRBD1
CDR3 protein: CASSLLGTGGADYGYTF
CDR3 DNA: TGTGCCAGCAGCTTATTAGGGACAGGGGGCGCTGACTATGGCTACACCTTC

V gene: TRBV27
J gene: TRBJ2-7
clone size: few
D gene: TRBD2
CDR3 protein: CASSLATSGRVYEQYF
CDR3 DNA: TGTGCCAGCAGTTTAGCGACTAGCGGAAGGGTCTACGAGCAGTACTTC

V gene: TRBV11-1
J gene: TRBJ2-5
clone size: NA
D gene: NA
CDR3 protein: CASSSSWAEPTQETQYF
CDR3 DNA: TGTGCCAGCAGCTCCTCTTGGGCGGAGCCCACCCAAGAGACCCAGTACTTC

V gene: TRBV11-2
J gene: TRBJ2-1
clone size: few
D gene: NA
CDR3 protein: CASSLESTSAYYNEQFF
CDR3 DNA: TGTGCCAGCAGCTTAGAATCTACGAGCGCCTACTACAATGAGCAGTTCTTC

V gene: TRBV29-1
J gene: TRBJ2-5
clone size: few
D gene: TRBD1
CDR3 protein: CSVVKGQGGETQYF
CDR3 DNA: TGCAGCGTTGTGAAGGGACAGGGGGGAGAGACCCAGTACTTC

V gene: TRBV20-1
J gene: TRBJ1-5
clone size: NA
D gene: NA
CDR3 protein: CSATERWSNQPQHF
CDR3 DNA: TGCAGTGCTACCGAGAGGTGGAGCAATCAGCCCCAGCATTTT

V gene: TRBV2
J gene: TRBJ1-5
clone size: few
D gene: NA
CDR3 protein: CASSLTGSERQPQHF
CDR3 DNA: TGTGCCAGCAGTCTTACAGGGTCAGAGAGGCAGCCCCAGCATTTT

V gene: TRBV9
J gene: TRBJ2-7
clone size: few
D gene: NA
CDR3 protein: CASSVEAVAYEQYF
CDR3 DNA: TGTGCCAGCAGCGTAGAGGCGGTGGCCTACGAGCAGTACTTC

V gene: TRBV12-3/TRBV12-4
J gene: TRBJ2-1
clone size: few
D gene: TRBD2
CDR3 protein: CASSPGLAGEGNEQFF
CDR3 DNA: TGTGCCAGCAGTCCGGGACTAGCGGGAGAGGGCAATGAGCAGTTCTTC

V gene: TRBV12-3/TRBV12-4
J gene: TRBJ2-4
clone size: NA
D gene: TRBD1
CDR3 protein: CASSGRDRAINIQYF
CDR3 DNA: TGTGCCAGCAGTGGCCGGGACAGGGCGATAAACATTCAGTACTTC

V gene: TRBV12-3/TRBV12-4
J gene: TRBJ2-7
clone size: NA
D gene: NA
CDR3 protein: CASSRPGGDEQYF
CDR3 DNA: TGTGCCAGCAGTCGCCCTGGGGGCGACGAGCAGTACTTC

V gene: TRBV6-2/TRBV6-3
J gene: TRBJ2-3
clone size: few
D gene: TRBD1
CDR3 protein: CASRIDRGEVDTQYF
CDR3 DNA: TGTGCCAGCAGGATAGACAGGGGAGAAGTGGATACGCAGTATTTT

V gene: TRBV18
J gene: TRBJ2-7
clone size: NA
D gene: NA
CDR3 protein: CASSLGGEHSYEQYF
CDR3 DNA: TGTGCCAGCTCCCTAGGGGGGGAGCACTCCTACGAGCAGTACTTC

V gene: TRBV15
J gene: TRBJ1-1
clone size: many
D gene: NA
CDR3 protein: CATSRPTRGTDTEAFF
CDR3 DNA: TGTGCCACCAGCAGACCCACCAGGGGAACGGACACTGAAGCTTTCTTT

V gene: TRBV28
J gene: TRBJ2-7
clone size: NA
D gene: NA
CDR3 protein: CASSRDSGYEQYF
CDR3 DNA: TGTGCCAGCAGTCGGGACTCGGGCTACGAGCAGTACTTC

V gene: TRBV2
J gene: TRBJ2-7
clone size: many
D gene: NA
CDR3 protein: CASRGNRASEQYF
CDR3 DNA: TGTGCCAGCAGAGGGAACAGGGCGAGCGAGCAGTACTTC

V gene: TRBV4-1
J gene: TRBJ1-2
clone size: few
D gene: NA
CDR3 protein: CASSQGTLEYGYTF
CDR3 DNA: TGCGCCAGCAGCCAAGGTACGCTTGAGTATGGCTACACCTTC